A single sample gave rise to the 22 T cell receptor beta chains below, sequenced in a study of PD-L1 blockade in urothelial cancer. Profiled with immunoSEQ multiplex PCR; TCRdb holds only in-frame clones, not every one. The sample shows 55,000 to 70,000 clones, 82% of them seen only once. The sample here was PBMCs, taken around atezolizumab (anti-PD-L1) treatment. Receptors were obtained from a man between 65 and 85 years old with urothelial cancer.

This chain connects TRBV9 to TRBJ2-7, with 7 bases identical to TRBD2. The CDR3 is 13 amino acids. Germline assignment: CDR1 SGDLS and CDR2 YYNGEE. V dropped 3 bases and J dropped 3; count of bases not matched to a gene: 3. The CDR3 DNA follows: TGTGCCAGCAGCGGGCGGGAGAACTACGAGCAGTACTTC. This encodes CASSGRENYEQYF.

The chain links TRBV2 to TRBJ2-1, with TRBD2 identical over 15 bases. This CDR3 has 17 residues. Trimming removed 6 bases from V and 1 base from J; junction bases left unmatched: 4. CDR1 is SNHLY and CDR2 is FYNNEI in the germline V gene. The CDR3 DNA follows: TGTGCCAGCAGGGGACTAGCGGGAGGAATTTCCTACAATGAGCAGTTCTTC. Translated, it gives CASRGLAGGISYNEQFF.

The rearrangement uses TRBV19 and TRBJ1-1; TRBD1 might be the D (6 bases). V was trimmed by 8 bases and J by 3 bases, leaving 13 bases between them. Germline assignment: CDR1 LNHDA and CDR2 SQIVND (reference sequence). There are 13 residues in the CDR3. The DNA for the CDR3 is TGTGCCAGTCGTCGGGGGGCGGACACTGAAGCTTTCTTT. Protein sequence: CASRRGADTEAFF.

CDR3 sequence: CAWSVLIAGARNTIYF. CDR3 nucleotide sequence: TGTGCCTGGAGTGTCCTTATTGCAGGGGCGCGAAACACCATATATTTT. The rearrangement uses TRBV30 and TRBJ1-3; tentative D call: TRBD1 (6 bases). Germline loops: CDR1 GTSNPN, CDR2 SVGIG (reference sequence). V dropped 0 bases and J dropped 5 bases, with 17 bases sitting between them. This CDR3 has 16 amino acids.

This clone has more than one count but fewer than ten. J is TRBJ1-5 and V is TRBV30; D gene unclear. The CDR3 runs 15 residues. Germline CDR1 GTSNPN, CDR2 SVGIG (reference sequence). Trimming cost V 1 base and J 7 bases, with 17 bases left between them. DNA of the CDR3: TGTGCCTGGAGTGAGGGCCGGGAATCTACCCAGCCCCAGCATTTT. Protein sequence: CAWSEGRESTQPQHF.

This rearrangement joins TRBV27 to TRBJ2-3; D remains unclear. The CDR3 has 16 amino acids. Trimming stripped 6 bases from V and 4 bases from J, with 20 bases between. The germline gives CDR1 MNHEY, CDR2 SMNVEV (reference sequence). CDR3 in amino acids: CASRDYRHEGADTQYF. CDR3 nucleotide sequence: TGTGCCAGCAGGGATTACCGGCACGAAGGAGCAGATACGCAGTATTTT.

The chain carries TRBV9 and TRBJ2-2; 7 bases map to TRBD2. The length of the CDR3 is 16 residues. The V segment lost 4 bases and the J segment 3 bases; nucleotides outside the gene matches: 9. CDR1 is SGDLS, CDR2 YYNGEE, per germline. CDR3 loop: CASSPRGGPHTGELFF. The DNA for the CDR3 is TGTGCCAGCAGCCCAAGGGGAGGGCCCCACACCGGGGAGCTGTTTTTT.

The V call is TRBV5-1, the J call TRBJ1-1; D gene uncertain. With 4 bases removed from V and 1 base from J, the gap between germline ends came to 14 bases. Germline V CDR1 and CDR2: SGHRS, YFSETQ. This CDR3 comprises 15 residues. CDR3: CASSPVRGANTEAFF. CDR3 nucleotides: TGCGCCAGCAGCCCGGTACGGGGTGCGAACACTGAAGCTTTCTTT.

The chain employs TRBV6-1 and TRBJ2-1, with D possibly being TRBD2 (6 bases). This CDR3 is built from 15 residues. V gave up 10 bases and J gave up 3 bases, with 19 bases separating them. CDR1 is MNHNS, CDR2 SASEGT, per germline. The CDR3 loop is CATGGGPGNYNEQFF. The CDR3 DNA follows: TGTGCCACCGGGGGTGGTCCAGGGAACTACAATGAGCAGTTCTTC.

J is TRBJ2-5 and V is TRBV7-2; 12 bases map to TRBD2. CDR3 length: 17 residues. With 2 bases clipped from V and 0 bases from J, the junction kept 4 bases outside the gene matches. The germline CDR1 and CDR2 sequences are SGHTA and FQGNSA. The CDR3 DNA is TGTGCCAGCAGCTTACCTAGCGGGAGGGCCCACCAAGAGACCCAGTACTTC. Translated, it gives CASSLPSGRAHQETQYF.

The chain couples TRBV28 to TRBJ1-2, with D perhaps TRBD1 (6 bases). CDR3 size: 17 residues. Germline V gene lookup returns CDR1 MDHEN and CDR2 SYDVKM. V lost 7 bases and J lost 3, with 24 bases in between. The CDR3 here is CASNNGGGEPFYYGYTF. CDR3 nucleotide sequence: TGTGCCAGCAATAATGGGGGGGGCGAACCTTTCTACTATGGCTACACCTTC.

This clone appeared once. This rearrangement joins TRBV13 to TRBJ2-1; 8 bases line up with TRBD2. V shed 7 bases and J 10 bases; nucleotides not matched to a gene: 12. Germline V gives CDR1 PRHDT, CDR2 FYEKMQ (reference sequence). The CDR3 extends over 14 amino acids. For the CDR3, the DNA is TGTGCCAGCACCCCGGGGGGGGGAGACAGAGAGCAGTTCTTC. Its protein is CASTPGGGDREQFF.

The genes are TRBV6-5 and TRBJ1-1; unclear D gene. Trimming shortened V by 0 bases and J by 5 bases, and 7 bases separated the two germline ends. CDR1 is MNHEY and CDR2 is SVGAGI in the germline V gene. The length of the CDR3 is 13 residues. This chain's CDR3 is CASSYSAGTEAFF. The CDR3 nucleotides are TGTGCCAGCAGTTACTCGGCCGGGACTGAAGCTTTCTTT.

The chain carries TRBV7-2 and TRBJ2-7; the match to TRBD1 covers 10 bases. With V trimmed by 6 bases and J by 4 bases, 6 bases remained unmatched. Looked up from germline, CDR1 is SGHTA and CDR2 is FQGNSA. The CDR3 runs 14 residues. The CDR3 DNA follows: TGTGCCAGCAGACCTGACAGGGGGCTGTACGAGCAGTACTTC. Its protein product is CASRPDRGLYEQYF. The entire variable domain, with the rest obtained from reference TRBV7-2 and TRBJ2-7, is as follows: GAGVSQSPSNKVTEKGKDVELRCDPISGHTALYWYRQSLGQGLEFLIYFQGNSAPDKSGLPSDRFSAERTGGSVSTLTIQRTQQEDSAVYLCASRPDRGLYEQYFGPGTRLTVT.

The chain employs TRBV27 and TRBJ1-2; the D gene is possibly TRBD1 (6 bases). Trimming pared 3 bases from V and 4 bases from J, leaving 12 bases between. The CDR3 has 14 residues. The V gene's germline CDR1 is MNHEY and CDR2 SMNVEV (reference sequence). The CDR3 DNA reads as TGTGCCAGCAGTTTCTTCGGGGGGCTCTATGGCTACACCTTC. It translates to CASSFFGGLYGYTF.

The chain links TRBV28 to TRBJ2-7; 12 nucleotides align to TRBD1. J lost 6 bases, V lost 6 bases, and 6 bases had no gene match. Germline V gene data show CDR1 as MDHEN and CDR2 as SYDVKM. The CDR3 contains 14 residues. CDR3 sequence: CASRAGTGGLEQYF. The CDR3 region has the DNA TGTGCCAGCAGAGCCGGGACAGGGGGCCTCGAGCAGTACTTC.

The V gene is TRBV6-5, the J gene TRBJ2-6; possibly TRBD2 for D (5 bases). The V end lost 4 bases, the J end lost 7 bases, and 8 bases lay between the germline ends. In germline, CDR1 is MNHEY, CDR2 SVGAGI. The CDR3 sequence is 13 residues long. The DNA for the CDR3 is TGTGCCAGCAGTTCCCCGGGAGCCAACGTCCTGACTTTC. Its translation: CASSSPGANVLTF.

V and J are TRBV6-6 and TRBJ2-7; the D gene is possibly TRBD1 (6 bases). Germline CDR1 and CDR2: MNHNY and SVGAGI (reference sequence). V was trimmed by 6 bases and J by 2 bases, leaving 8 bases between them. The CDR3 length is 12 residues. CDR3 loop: CASRTGTYEQYF. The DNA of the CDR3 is TGTGCCAGCAGAACAGGGACCTACGAGCAGTACTTC.

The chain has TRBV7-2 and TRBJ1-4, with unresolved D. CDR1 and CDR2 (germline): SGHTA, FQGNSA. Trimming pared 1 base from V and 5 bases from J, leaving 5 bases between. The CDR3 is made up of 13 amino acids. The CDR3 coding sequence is TGTGCCAGCAGCTTAGAGCTGAATGAAAAACTGTTTTTT. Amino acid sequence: CASSLELNEKLFF.

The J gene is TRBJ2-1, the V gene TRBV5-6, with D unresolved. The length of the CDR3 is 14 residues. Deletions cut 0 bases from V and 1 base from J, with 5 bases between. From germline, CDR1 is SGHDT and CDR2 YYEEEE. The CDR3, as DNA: TGTGCCAGCAGCTTGGGCGGATCCTACAATGAGCAGTTCTTC. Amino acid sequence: CASSLGGSYNEQFF.

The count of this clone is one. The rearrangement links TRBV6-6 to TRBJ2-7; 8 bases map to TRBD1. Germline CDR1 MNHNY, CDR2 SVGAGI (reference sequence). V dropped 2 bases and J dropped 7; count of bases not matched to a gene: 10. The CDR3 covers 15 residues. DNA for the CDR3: TGTGCCAGCAGTTACGGGACAGGTGTCCTTGGGGAGCAGTACTTC. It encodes CASSYGTGVLGEQYF.

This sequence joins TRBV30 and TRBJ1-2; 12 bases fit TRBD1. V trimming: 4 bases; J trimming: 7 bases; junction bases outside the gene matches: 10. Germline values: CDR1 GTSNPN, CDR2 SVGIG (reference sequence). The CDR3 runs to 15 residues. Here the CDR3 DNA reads TGTGCCTGGAACTTCCGGGACAGGGGGCGGGGTGGCTACACCTTC. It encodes CAWNFRDRGRGGYTF.